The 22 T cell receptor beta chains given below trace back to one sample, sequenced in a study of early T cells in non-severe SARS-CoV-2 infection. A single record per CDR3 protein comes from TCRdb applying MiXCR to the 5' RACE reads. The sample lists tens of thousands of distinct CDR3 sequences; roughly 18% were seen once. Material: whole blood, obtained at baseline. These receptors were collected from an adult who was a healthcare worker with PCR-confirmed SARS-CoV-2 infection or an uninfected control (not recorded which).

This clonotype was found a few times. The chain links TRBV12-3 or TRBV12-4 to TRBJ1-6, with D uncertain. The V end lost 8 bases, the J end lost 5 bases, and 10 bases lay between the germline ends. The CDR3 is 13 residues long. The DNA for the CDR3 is TGTGCCAGCCTCCTCTCGGATAATTCACCCCTCCACTTT. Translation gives CASLLSDNSPLHF.

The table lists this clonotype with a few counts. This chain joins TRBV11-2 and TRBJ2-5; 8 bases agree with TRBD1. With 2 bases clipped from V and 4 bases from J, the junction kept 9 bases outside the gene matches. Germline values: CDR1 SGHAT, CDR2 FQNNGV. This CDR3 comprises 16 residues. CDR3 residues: CASSLRTGSYRETQYF. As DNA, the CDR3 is TGTGCCAGCAGCTTACGGACAGGGTCCTACCGAGAGACCCAGTACTTC.

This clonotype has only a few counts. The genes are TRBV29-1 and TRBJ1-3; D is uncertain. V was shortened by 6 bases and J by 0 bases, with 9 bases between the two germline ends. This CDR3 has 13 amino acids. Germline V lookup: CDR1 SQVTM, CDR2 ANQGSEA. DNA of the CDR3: TGCAGCGTAATCACAGACTCTGGAAACACCATATATTTT. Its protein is CSVITDSGNTIYF.

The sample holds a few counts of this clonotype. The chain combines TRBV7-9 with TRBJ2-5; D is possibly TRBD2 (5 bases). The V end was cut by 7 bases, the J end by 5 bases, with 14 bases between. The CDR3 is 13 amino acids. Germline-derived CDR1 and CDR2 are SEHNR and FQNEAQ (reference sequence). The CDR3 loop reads CASIQTGVETQYF. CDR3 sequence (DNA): TGTGCCAGCATTCAAACCGGGGTGGAGACCCAGTACTTC.

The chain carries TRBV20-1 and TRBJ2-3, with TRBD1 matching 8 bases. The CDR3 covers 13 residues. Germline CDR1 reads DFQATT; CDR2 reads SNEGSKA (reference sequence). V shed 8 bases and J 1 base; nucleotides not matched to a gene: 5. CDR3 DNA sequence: TGCAGTATACAGGGGGTGGGCACAGATACGCAGTATTTT. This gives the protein CSIQGVGTDTQYF.

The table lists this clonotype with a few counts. This chain's CDR3 is CASSRGGLLRYNEQFF. The CDR3 DNA follows: TGTGCCAGCAGCCGGGGGGGACTCCTCCGCTACAATGAGCAGTTCTTC. This chain links TRBV7-6 with TRBJ2-1, with 8 bases fitting TRBD2. J lost 3 bases, V lost 5 bases, and 9 bases had no gene match. Germline V lookup: CDR1 SGHVS, CDR2 FNYEAQ. The CDR3 has 16 amino acids.

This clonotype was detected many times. The CDR3 spells CASSQGLSGSTLSTDTQYF. The DNA for the CDR3 is TGTGCCAGCAGCCAAGGACTGAGCGGGAGTACCCTAAGCACAGATACGCAGTATTTT. The chain uses TRBV14 and TRBJ2-3; the match to TRBD2 covers 8 bases. The CDR3 extends over 19 amino acids. Per germline, CDR1 SGHDN and CDR2 FVKESK. V lost 1 base and J lost 0; bases outside the gene matches: 12. The complete variable domain, with remaining parts taken from reference TRBV14 and TRBJ2-3, reads EAGVTQFPSHSVIEKGQTVTLRCDPISGHDNLYWYRRVMGKEIKFLLHFVKESKQDESGMPNNRFLAERTGGTYSTLKVQPAELEDSGVYFCASSQGLSGSTLSTDTQYFGPGTRLTVL.

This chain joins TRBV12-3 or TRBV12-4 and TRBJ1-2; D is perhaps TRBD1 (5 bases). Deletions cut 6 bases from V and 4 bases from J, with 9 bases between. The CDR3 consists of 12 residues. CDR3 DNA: TGTGCCAGCAGCCCCGACAGCTATGGCTACACCTTC. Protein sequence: CASSPDSYGYTF.

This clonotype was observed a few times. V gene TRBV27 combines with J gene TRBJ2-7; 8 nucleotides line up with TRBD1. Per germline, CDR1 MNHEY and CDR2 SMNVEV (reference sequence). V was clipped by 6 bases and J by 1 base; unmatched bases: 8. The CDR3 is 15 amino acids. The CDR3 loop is CASSNPGTGSYEQYF. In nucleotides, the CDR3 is TGTGCCAGCAGCAATCCCGGGACAGGATCCTACGAGCAGTACTTC.

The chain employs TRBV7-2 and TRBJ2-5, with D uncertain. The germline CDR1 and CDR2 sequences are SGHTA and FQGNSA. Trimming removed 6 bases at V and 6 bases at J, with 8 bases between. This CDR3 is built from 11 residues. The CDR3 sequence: CASSQGQTQYF. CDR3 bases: TGTGCCAGCAGTCAAGGCCAGACCCAGTACTTC. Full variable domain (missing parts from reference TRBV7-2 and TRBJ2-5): GAGVSQSPSNKVTEKGKDVELRCDPISGHTALYWYRQSLGQGLEFLIYFQGNSAPDKSGLPSDRFSAERTGGSVSTLTIQRTQQEDSAVYLCASSQGQTQYFGPGTRLLVL.

In DNA, the CDR3 is TGCAGTGCTGCCGCAATTGGGGCCTGGGGGGAGACCCAGTACTTC. Protein: CSAAAIGAWGETQYF. The chain couples TRBV20-1 to TRBJ2-5; TRBD1 or TRBD2 may be the D gene (5 bases each). Trimming cost V 5 bases and J 5 bases, with 21 bases left between them. Looked up from germline, CDR1 is DFQATT and CDR2 is SNEGSKA (reference sequence). This CDR3 is built from 15 residues.

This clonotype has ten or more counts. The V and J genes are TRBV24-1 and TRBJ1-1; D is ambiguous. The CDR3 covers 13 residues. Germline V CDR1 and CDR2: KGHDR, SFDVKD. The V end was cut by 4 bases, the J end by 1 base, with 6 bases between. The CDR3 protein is CATSDGTNTEAFF. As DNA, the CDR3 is TGTGCCACCAGTGACGGAACGAACACTGAAGCTTTCTTT.

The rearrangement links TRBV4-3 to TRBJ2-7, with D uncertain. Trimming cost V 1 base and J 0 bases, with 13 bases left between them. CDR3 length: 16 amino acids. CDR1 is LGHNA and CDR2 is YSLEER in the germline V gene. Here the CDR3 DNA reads TGCGCCAGCAGCCAAGGGAAGTACAGTTCCTCCTACGAGCAGTACTTC. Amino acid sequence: CASSQGKYSSSYEQYF.

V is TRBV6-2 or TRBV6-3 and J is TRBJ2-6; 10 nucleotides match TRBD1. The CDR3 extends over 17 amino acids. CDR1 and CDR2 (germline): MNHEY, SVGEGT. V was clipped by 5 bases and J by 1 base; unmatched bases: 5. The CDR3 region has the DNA TGTGCCAGCAGTAAGCCGGGACAGGGGTCTGGGGCCAACGTCCTGACTTTC. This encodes CASSKPGQGSGANVLTF.

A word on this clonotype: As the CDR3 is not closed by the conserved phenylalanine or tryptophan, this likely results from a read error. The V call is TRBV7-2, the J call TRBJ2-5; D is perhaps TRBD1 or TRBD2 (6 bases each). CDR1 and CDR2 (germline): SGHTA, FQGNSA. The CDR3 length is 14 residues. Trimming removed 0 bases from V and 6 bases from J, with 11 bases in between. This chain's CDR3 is CASSLATGAKTQYL. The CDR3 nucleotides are TGTGCCAGCAGCTTAGCCACGGGGGCGAAGACCCAGTACCTC.

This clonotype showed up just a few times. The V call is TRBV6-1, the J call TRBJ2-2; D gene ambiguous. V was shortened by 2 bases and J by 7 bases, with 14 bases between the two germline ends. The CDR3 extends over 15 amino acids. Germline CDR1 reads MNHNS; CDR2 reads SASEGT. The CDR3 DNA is TGTGCCAGCAGTGAATTGACGGTTGGAATCGGGGAGCTGTTTTTT. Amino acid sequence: CASSELTVGIGELFF.

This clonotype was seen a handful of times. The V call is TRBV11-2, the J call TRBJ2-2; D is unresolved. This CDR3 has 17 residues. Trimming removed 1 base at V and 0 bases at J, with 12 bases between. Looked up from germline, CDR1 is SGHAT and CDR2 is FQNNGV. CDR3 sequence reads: CASSLVLAGPNTGELFF. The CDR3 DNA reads TGTGCCAGCAGCTTAGTATTGGCAGGACCGAACACCGGGGAGCTGTTTTTT.

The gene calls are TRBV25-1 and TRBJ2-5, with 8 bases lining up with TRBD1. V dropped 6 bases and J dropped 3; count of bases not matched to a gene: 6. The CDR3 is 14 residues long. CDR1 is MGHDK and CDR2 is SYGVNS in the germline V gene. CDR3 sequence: CASRLETGEETQYF. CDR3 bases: TGTGCCAGCAGGCTAGAGACAGGGGAAGAGACCCAGTACTTC.

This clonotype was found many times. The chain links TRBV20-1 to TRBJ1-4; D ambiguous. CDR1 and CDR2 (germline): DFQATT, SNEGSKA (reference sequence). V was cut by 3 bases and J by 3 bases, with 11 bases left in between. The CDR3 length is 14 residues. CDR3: CSASPQASNEKLFF. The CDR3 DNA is TGCAGTGCTAGCCCCCAGGCCTCTAATGAAAAACTGTTTTTT.

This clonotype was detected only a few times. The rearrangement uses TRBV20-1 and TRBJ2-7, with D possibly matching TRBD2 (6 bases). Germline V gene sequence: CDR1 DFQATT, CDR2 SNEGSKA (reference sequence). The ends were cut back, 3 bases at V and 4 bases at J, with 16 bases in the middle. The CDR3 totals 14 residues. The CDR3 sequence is CSARKLSGGYEQYF. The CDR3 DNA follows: TGCAGTGCTAGGAAGCTGAGCGGAGGGTACGAGCAGTACTTC.

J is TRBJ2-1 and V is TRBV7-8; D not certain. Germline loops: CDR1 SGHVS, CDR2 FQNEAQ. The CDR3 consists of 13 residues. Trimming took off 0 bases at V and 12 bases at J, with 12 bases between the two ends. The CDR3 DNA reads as TGTGCCAGCAGCTTAGCCGGTTTGTCTAGGCAGTTCTTC. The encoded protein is CASSLAGLSRQFF.

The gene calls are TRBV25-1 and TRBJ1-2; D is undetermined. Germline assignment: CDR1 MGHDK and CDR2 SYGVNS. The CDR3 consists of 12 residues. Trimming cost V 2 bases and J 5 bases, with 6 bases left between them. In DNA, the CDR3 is TGTGCCAGCAGTGAAGCCAGTTATGGCTACACCTTC. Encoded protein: CASSEASYGYTF.